These T cell receptor beta chains were read from a single sample in a study of blood T cell repertoires in COVID-19. Here immunoSEQ multiplex PCR was the method, and the copy in TCRdb shows in-frame clones only, minus some. The sample has a few hundred thousand clones; roughly 80% are singletons. Input material: peripheral blood. These receptors all stem from an elderly woman with acute or convalescent COVID-19. CDR3s include the opening cysteine and the closing phenylalanine or tryptophan. Each record gives: clone size, D gene, J gene, V gene, CDR3 length, CDR3 protein, CDR3 DNA. A D gene is named only where the DNA matches it firmly. Not every row has a clone size; where given, it reads once, few, many or a size class.

>few|NA|TRBJ1-1|TRBV29-1|13
CSVEAIENTEAFF
TGCAGCGTTGAAGCCATAGAGAACACTGAAGCTTTCTTT
>NA|NA|TRBJ2-7|TRBV18|12
CASSLGGFEQYF
TGTGCCAGCTCATTGGGGGGTTTCGAGCAGTACTTC
>NA|NA|TRBJ2-7|TRBV9|14
CASSVGNSHYEQYF
TGTGCCAGCAGCGTAGGGAACAGCCACTACGAGCAGTACTTC
>NA|NA|TRBJ1-2|TRBV6-5|15
CASSYDLGGAYGYTF
TGTGCCAGCAGTTACGACCTGGGGGGGGCCTATGGCTACACCTTC
>few|NA|TRBJ2-1|TRBV27|15
CASSFLAQVYNEQFF
TGTGCCAGCAGTTTTCTGGCCCAGGTATACAATGAGCAGTTCTTC
>NA|NA|TRBJ1-4|TRBV5-1|16
CASSLVGRATNEKLFF
TGCGCCAGCAGCTTGGTTGGCCGGGCAACTAATGAAAAACTGTTTTTT
>NA|TRBD1|TRBJ1-6|TRBV6-5|14
CASTTGSGSSPLHF
TGTGCCAGCACGACAGGGAGCGGGAGTTCACCCCTCCACTTT
>NA|NA|TRBJ2-7|TRBV5-1|14
CASSPVQGTYEQYF
TGCGCCAGCAGCCCCGTACAGGGAACCTACGAGCAGTACTTC
>NA|TRBD2|TRBJ2-3|TRBV18|18
CASSPASGGAGATDTQYF
TGTGCCAGCTCCCCCGCTAGCGGGGGGGCCGGGGCGACAGATACGCAGTATTTT
>NA|TRBD2|TRBJ2-3|TRBV4-2|16
CASSQVSGGRTDTQYF
TGTGCCAGCAGCCAAGTTAGCGGGGGCCGGACAGATACGCAGTATTTT
>NA|NA|TRBJ2-7|TRBV11-3|14
CASSLGRDWGEQYF
TGTGCCAGCAGCTTAGGACGGGACTGGGGAGAGCAGTACTTC
>NA|NA|TRBJ2-7|TRBV7-2|14
CASTVPGGLYEQYF
TGTGCCAGCACGGTTCCGGGGGGCCTCTACGAGCAGTACTTC
>NA|NA|TRBJ2-7|TRBV30|12
CAWSRQAYEQYF
TGTGCCTGGAGTCGACAGGCCTACGAGCAGTACTTC
>NA|TRBD2|TRBJ2-1|TRBV7-9|18
CASSLARPPSGAYNEQFF
TGTGCCAGCAGCTTAGCAAGGCCCCCTAGCGGAGCCTACAATGAGCAGTTCTTC
>NA|TRBD2|TRBJ2-1|TRBV7-3|19
CASSYSGTSGEEKYNEQFF
TGTGCCAGCAGTTATAGCGGGACTAGCGGGGAAGAAAAGTACAATGAGCAGTTCTTC
>NA|TRBD1|TRBJ1-1|TRBV6-4|14
CASRKGQANTEAFF
TGTGCCAGCAGGAAAGGACAGGCGAACACTGAAGCTTTCTTT
>NA|TRBD1|TRBJ2-7|TRBV6-5|14
CASSYGQGAYEQYF
TGTGCCAGCAGTTACGGACAGGGGGCGTACGAGCAGTACTTC
>few|NA|TRBJ2-7|TRBV20-1|11
CSARDNHMEDF
TGCAGTGCTAGAGATAACCATATGGAGGACTTC
>NA|TRBD2|TRBJ2-3|TRBV7-3|16
CASSALSGGHTDTQYF
TGTGCCAGCAGCGCGCTAAGCGGGGGACACACAGATACGCAGTATTTT
>NA|NA|TRBJ2-5|TRBV7-7|12
CASSLRGETQYF
TGTGCTAGCAGCTTACGGGGAGAGACCCAGTACTTC
>NA|NA|TRBJ2-1|TRBV15|20
CATSRGGRAVRGRSYNEQFF
TGTGCCACCAGCAGAGGTGGGCGGGCCGTACGAGGGCGATCCTACAATGAGCAGTTCTTC
>NA|NA|TRBJ2-4|TRBV2|14
CASSAGGLQNIQYF
TGTGCCAGCAGCGCAGGGGGGTTACAAAACATTCAGTACTTC
>NA|NA|TRBJ2-3|TRBV7-2|14
CASSVTLSTDTQYF
TGTGCCAGCAGCGTGACTCTATCCACAGATACGCAGTATTTT
>NA|NA|TRBJ1-2|TRBV2|12
CASREKDYGYTF
TGTGCCAGCAGGGAGAAGGACTATGGCTACACCTTC
>NA|NA|TRBJ2-1|TRBV7-3|10
CASSFGGQFF
TGTGCCAGCAGCTTTGGAGGGCAGTTCTTC
>NA|NA|TRBJ1-1|TRBV29-1|11
CSAGMNTEAFF
TGCAGCGCCGGGATGAACACTGAAGCTTTCTTT
>NA|TRBD1|TRBJ1-2|TRBV18|15
CASSPPGQGAYGYTF
TGTGCCAGCTCACCACCGGGACAGGGGGCCTATGGCTACACCTTC
>few|TRBD1|TRBJ2-5|TRBV25-1|13
CASRAQGRETQYF
TGTGCCAGCAGAGCACAGGGGAGAGAGACCCAGTACTTC
>NA|NA|TRBJ1-1|TRBV5-4|14
CASSLGRLNTEAFF
TGTGCCAGCAGCTTGGGGCGGTTGAACACTGAAGCTTTCTTT
>NA|TRBD2|TRBJ2-1|TRBV5-4|18
CASSLDWASGGAGNEQFF
TGTGCCAGCAGCTTGGATTGGGCTAGCGGGGGGGCTGGAAATGAGCAGTTCTTC
>NA|NA|TRBJ2-3|TRBV6-1|16
CASSDAGRGSMDTQYF
TGTGCCAGCAGTGATGCGGGACGAGGTTCAATGGATACGCAGTATTTT
>NA|TRBD2|TRBJ2-1|TRBV19|15
CASGRGGSSYNEQFF
TGTGCCAGTGGGAGGGGCGGGAGCTCCTACAATGAGCAGTTCTTC
>once|NA|TRBJ2-1|TRBV3-1/TRBV3-2|16
CASSLQPREPYNEQFF
TGTGCCAGCAGCCTCCAACCTAGAGAGCCCTACAATGAGCAGTTCTTC
>NA|TRBD2|TRBJ2-1|TRBV19|14
CASRIAGDRNEQFF
TGTGCCAGTAGAATAGCGGGAGACAGAAATGAGCAGTTCTTC
>NA|NA|TRBJ1-4|TRBV11-2|14
CASSLGRASEKLFF
TGTGCCAGCAGCTTAGGCAGGGCCAGTGAAAAACTGTTTTTT
>NA|NA|TRBJ2-7|TRBV10-1|13
CASSSSGFDEQYF
TGCGCCAGCAGTTCGTCGGGATTCGACGAGCAGTACTTC
>NA|NA|TRBJ1-2|TRBV6-5|12
CASSPGNYGYTF
TGTGCCAGCAGTCCGGGTAACTATGGCTACACCTTC
>NA|NA|TRBJ2-5|TRBV30|16
CAWSGVAGSGQETQYF
TGTGCCTGGAGTGGGGTCGCGGGCAGCGGCCAAGAGACCCAGTACTTC
>few|TRBD1|TRBJ2-1|TRBV7-8|15
CASSQGQGAYNEQFF
TGTGCCAGCAGCCAGGGACAGGGGGCCTACAATGAGCAGTTCTTC
>NA|TRBD1|TRBJ2-3|TRBV7-2|13
CASRVRQGDTQYF
TGTGCCAGCAGGGTCCGACAGGGAGATACGCAGTATTTT
>NA|NA|TRBJ2-5|TRBV7-2|14
CASSLLGYQETQYF
TGTGCCAGCAGCCTGCTAGGTTATCAAGAGACCCAGTACTTC
>NA|NA|TRBJ1-5|TRBV19|12
CASSTLNQPQHF
TGTGCCAGTAGTACTCTGAATCAGCCCCAGCATTTT
>NA|TRBD1|TRBJ2-7|TRBV7-9|15
CASSQQGTGLYEQYF
TGTGCCAGCAGCCAACAAGGGACAGGGCTTTACGAGCAGTACTTC
>NA|NA|TRBJ1-4|TRBV28|12
CASSPHFEKLFF
TGTGCCAGCAGCCCACATTTCGAAAAACTGTTTTTT
>once|NA|TRBJ1-4|TRBV19|16
CASSIGGQTVNEKLFF
TGTGCCAGTAGTATAGGAGGACAGACGGTTAATGAAAAACTGTTTTTT
>NA|NA|TRBJ1-6|TRBV19|16
CASSISTGIGNSPLHF
TGTGCCAGTAGTATCTCCACAGGGATAGGTAATTCACCCCTCCACTTT
>NA|NA|TRBJ1-3|TRBV6-5|15
CASRNTGSSGNTIYF
TGTGCCAGCAGAAATACAGGGAGCTCTGGAAACACCATATATTTT
>NA|NA|TRBJ2-1|TRBV9|13
CASSVGGRNEQFF
TGTGCCAGCAGCGTAGGAGGGAGGAATGAGCAGTTCTTC
>NA|TRBD2|TRBJ2-7|TRBV18|18
CASSPGLAGGRYGYEQYF
TGTGCCAGCTCACCAGGGCTAGCGGGGGGGAGATACGGCTACGAGCAGTACTTC
>NA|NA|TRBJ1-1|TRBV28|15
CASSQIAGARTEAFF
TGTGCCAGCAGTCAGATCGCAGGGGCGAGGACTGAAGCTTTCTTT